This TCR beta chain was sequenced during a study of PD-L1 blockade in urothelial cancer. In the study overall: Once treatment had started, blood was analyzed at 3 weeks (second dose) and again at 6 weeks. Blood-derived samples held a median roughly 150,000 T cells.

Method: immunoSEQ multiplex PCR; TCRdb's copy keeps in-frame clones and lacks some. The table includes 100,000 to 150,000 clones, 86% detected once. As for this clone: As yet, its antigen is unknown.

Study findings and constraints: A pretreatment blood TCR clonality that fell below the median predicted better progression-free and overall survival.

Documented time point: peripheral blood 6 weeks after treatment start. This sequence was found in a man aged 45 to 65 with urothelial cancer. This specimen was PBMCs, taken around atezolizumab (anti-PD-L1) treatment.

The CDR3 loop reads CASSQDLVADTQYF. In DNA, the CDR3 is TGTGCCAGCAGCCAAGATCTTGTAGCAGATACGCAGTATTTT. The chain recombines TRBV14 with TRBJ2-3; D not resolved. Germline V gives CDR1 SGHDN, CDR2 FVKESK. This CDR3 is built from 14 residues. V was shortened by 0 bases and J by 4 bases, with 8 bases between the two germline ends.